This TCR beta chain was identified in a study of blood T cell repertoires in COVID-19. Study as a whole: Acute and convalescent COVID-19 specimens originated in the United States, Italy and Spain. PBMCs, B-cell-depleted T cells, or T cells provided the cDNA or gDNA that made up the material.

Seattle patient enrollment occurred during active infection, with longitudinal follow-up thereafter. Trimming took 2 bases from V and 2 from J, leaving 10 bases between them. This CDR3 is built from 14 residues. CDR1 and CDR2 from the germline V gene are SGDLS and YYNGEE. Per the original methods: Quantification of nucleated cells was approximated via reference gene primer amplification. Measured with immunoSEQ multiplex PCR; TCRdb has only the in-frame clones, and not every one. V, J and clone size reflect that table, while D and trimming were determined from the DNA. The data hold about 200,000 clones, with 94% observed a single time.

Sequencing was performed on peripheral blood. The TCR originated in a man aged 30 to 39 with COVID-19, enrolled during active disease. The chain carries TRBV9 and TRBJ1-1; possibly TRBD1 for D (5 bases). The CDR3 loop reads CASSVTALNTEAFF. DNA for the CDR3: TGTGCCAGCAGCGTGACAGCCCTAAACACTGAAGCTTTCTTT.